Below are 13 T cell receptor beta chains sequenced from a single sample in a study of T-cell memory formation after mild COVID-19. Each CDR3 protein gets one entry after TCRdb re-called the 5' RACE reads with MiXCR. The sample includes about 250,000 distinct CDR3 sequences, roughly 15% seen only once; the top ten take approximately 3.5%. Sample: PBMCs or a T cell subset sorted from them (not recorded which). Every receptor here comes from a man aged 18 to 29 who had mild COVID-19 (a few samples of this study predate the infection). Cell type and time point are not known.

There are many counts of this clonotype. Here the CDR3 reads CASSSHGQGASLQYF. CDR3 DNA: TGTGCCAGCAGCTCTCACGGACAGGGGGCTAGCCTCCAGTACTTC. The chain has TRBV7-2 and TRBJ2-5; 11 nucleotides line up with TRBD1. Germline trimming cut 4 bases from V and 10 bases from J; bases unmatched to any gene: 11. This CDR3 spans 15 amino acids. Per germline, CDR1 SGHTA and CDR2 FQGNSA.

CDR3 nucleotides: TGTGCCACTGCGACAGGGGGGAACACTGAAGCTTTCTTT. This gives the protein CATATGGNTEAFF. The chain is built from TRBV19 and TRBJ1-1, with 9 bases aligning to TRBD1. The CDR3 has 13 amino acids. J lost 1 base, V lost 10 bases, and 4 bases had no gene match. Germline V gene data show CDR1 as LNHDA and CDR2 as SQIVND (reference sequence).

There are a few counts of this clonotype. The V call is TRBV7-3, the J call TRBJ1-6, with TRBD1 matching over 7 bases. This CDR3 contains 14 residues. Per germline, CDR1 SGHTA and CDR2 FQGTGA. The trim removed 5 bases at V and 13 bases at J, leaving 11 bases unmatched. The CDR3 protein is CASSPDRDGGPLHF. CDR3 sequence (DNA): TGTGCCAGCAGCCCCGACAGGGATGGTGGGCCCCTCCACTTT.

This clonotype was found a few times. This sequence joins TRBV18 and TRBJ1-2; TRBD1 agrees at 7 bases. CDR1 and CDR2 from the germline V gene are KGHSH and LQKENI. The CDR3 length is 16 residues. Unmatched junction bases numbered 9, after V lost 4 bases and J lost 1 base. CDR3 bases: TGTGCCAGCTCACTGAATATCCGGGACAGTAACTATGGCTACACCTTC. It codes for CASSLNIRDSNYGYTF.

The chain is built from TRBV5-1 and TRBJ2-7; no definite D call. V gave up 0 bases and J gave up 2 bases, with 6 bases separating them. Germline V gene sequence: CDR1 SGHRS, CDR2 YFSETQ. The CDR3 is 13 residues long. The DNA for the CDR3 is TGCGCCAGCAGCTTGGCAAGGACCTACGAGCAGTACTTC. It translates to CASSLARTYEQYF.

CDR3 in amino acids: CATSRGQGADQPQHF. The CDR3 nucleotides are TGTGCCACCAGCAGAGGGCAGGGGGCGGATCAGCCCCAGCATTTT. The rearrangement uses TRBV15 and TRBJ1-5, with 8 bases fitting TRBD1. From germline, CDR1 is LNHNV and CDR2 YYDKDF (reference sequence). V gave up 1 base and J gave up 5 bases; unmatched junction bases: 4. The CDR3 covers 15 residues.

This clonotype appeared a few times. The rearrangement uses TRBV10-2 and TRBJ1-2; TRBD1 is a possible D gene (6 bases). V was shortened by 10 bases and J by 3 bases, with 12 bases between the two germline ends. The length of the CDR3 is 12 residues. Germline V lookup: CDR1 WSHSY, CDR2 SAAADI. The CDR3 is CAIQGRDYGYTF. CDR3 DNA sequence: TGCGCCATACAGGGTCGCGACTATGGCTACACCTTC.

This clonotype was counted ten times or more. The rearrangement links TRBV11-2 to TRBJ2-5; D not certain. Germline V gene data show CDR1 as SGHAT and CDR2 as FQNNGV. The length of the CDR3 is 13 residues. The ends were cut back, 1 base at V and 3 bases at J, with 6 bases in the middle. The CDR3 region has the DNA TGTGCCAGCAGCTTAGGCTTAGAAGAGACCCAGTACTTC. It encodes CASSLGLEETQYF.

V and J are TRBV7-9 and TRBJ1-1; D is unclear. V was cut by 2 bases and J by 4 bases, with 8 bases left in between. The length of the CDR3 is 13 residues. Germline CDR1 is SEHNR and CDR2 is FQNEAQ (reference sequence). For the CDR3, the DNA is TGTGCCAGCAGCTTATGGGAGAGCACTGAAGCTTTCTTT. Translating gives CASSLWESTEAFF.

This clonotype occurred a few times. The J gene is TRBJ1-6, the V gene TRBV7-2; TRBD1 is a possible D gene (5 bases). The germline CDR1 and CDR2 sequences are SGHTA and FQGNSA. Trimming shortened V by 4 bases and J by 8 bases, and 12 bases separated the two germline ends. The CDR3 is 14 residues long. The CDR3 bases are TGTGCCAGCAGCTGGCAGGGCGCGTATTCACCCCTCCACTTT. This gives the protein CASSWQGAYSPLHF.

This chain uses TRBV12-3 or TRBV12-4 with TRBJ1-1; D is uncertain. V dropped 5 bases and J dropped 5 bases, with 12 bases sitting between them. The CDR3 has 13 amino acids. The CDR3 DNA reads as TGTGCCAGCAGTGCCCGGTTGGGGACTGAAGCTTTCTTT. It translates to CASSARLGTEAFF.

The table lists this clonotype with a few counts. The chain carries TRBV20-1 and TRBJ1-5, with TRBD1 as a possible D gene (6 bases). The CDR3 totals 15 residues. V gave up 1 base and J gave up 4 bases, with 14 bases separating them. Germline V gene lookup returns CDR1 DFQATT and CDR2 SNEGSKA (reference sequence). CDR3 nucleotides: TGCAGTGCTAGAGTAAGGGGGGCGCGTAATCAGCCCCAGCATTTT. Translation gives CSARVRGARNQPQHF.

This clonotype occurred a few times. The chain links TRBV5-1 to TRBJ1-4; the D gene is possibly TRBD1 (5 bases). V was pared by 2 bases and J by 1 base, with 6 bases between. The length of the CDR3 is 14 residues. Germline assignment: CDR1 SGHRS and CDR2 YFSETQ. CDR3 sequence (DNA): TGCGCCAGCAGCTTTGGGGGAACTAATGAAAAACTGTTTTTT. It translates to CASSFGGTNEKLFF.